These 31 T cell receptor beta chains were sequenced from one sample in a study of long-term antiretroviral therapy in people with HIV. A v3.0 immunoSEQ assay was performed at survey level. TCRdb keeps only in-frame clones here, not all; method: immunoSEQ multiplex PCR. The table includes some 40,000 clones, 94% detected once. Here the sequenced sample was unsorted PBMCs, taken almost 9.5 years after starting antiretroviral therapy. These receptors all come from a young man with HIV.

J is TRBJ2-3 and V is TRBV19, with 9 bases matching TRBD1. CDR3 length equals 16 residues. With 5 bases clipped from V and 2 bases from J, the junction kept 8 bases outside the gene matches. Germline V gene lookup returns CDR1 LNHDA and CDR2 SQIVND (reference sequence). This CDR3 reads CASSATGTGNTDTQYF. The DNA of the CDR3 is TGTGCCAGTAGTGCCACTGGGACAGGGAACACAGATACGCAGTATTTT. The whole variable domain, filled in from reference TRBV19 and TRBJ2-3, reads DGGITQSPKYLFRKEGQNVTLSCEQNLNHDAMYWYRQDPGQGLRLIYYSQIVNDFQKGDIAEGYSVSREKKESFPLTVTSAQKNPTAFYLCASSATGTGNTDTQYFGPGTRLTVL.

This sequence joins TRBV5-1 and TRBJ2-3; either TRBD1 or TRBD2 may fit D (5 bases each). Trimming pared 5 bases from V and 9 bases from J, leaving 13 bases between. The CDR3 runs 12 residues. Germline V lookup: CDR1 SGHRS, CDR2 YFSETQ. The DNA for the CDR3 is TGCGCCAGCAGTCCTGGCAGGGAGACGCAGTATTTT. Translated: CASSPGRETQYF.

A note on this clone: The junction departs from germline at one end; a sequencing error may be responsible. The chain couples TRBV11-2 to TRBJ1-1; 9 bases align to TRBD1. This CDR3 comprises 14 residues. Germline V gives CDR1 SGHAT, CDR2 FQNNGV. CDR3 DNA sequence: TGTGCCAGCGGGCGGACAGGGGCGAACGCTGAAGCTTTCTTT. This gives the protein CASGRTGANAEAFF. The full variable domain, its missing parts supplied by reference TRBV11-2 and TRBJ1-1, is EAGVAQSPRYKIIEKRQSVAFWCNPISGHATLYWYQQILGQGPKLLIQFQNNGVVDDSQLPKDRFSAERLKGVDSTLKIQPAKLEDSAVYLCASGRTGANAEAFFGQGTRLTVV.

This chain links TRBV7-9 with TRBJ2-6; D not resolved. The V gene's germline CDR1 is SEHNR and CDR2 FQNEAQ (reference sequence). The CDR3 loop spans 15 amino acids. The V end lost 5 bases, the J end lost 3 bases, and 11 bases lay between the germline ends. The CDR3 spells CASSGRSDGANVLTF. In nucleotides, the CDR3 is TGTGCCAGCAGCGGACGATCAGATGGGGCCAACGTCCTGACTTTC.

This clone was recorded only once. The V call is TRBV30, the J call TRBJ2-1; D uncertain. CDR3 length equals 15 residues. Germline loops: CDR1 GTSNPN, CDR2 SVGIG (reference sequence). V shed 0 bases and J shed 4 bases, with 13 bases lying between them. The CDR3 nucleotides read TGTGCCTGGAGTGTATTCGGCCAGACTTACAATGAGCAGTTCTTC. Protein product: CAWSVFGQTYNEQFF.

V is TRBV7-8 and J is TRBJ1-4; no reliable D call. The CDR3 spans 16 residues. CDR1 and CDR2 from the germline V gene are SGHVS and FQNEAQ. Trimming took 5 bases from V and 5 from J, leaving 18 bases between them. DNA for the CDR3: TGTGCCAGCAGCCCTACCGGTGGCATTTTCAATGAAAAACTGTTTTTT. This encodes CASSPTGGIFNEKLFF.

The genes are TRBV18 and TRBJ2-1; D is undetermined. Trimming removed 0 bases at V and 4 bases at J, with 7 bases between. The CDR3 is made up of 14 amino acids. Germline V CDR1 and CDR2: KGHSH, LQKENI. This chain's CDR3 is CASSPPAAYNEQFF. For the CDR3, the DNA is TGTGCCAGCTCACCACCGGCAGCTTACAATGAGCAGTTCTTC.

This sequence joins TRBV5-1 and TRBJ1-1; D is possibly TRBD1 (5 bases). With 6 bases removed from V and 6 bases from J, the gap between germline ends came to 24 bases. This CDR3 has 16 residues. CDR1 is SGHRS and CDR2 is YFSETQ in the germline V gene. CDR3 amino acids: CASTLQPTGGGSEAFF. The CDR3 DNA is TGCGCCAGCACCCTACAACCTACGGGGGGAGGTTCTGAAGCTTTCTTT.

The CDR3 sequence is CAISGTGGTGSVGTEAFF. DNA for the CDR3: TGTGCCATCAGTGGGACAGGGGGTACGGGGTCGGTGGGCACTGAAGCTTTCTTT. The chain joins TRBV10-3 to TRBJ1-1, with 10 bases aligning to TRBD1. The CDR3 extends over 18 amino acids. Germline-derived CDR1 and CDR2 are ENHRY and SYGVKD. V gave up 4 bases and J gave up 4 bases; unmatched junction bases: 15.

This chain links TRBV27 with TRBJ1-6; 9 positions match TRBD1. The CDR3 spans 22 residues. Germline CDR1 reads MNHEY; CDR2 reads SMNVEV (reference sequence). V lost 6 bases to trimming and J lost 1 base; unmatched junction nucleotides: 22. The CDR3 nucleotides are TGTGCCAGCAGAAGTTCCTCCCCATCCCGGGACAGGGTGAGATCCTATAATTCACCCCTCCACTTT. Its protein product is CASRSSSPSRDRVRSYNSPLHF.

CDR3 amino acids: CASSVEEGSYNEQFF. CDR3 DNA: TGTGCCAGCAGCGTAGAAGAGGGGTCCTACAATGAGCAGTTCTTC. The V call is TRBV9, the J call TRBJ2-1; D may be TRBD1 or TRBD2 (5 bases each). Germline CDR1 is SGDLS and CDR2 is YYNGEE. V was clipped by 0 bases and J by 1 base, with 8 bases between them. CDR3 size: 15 residues.

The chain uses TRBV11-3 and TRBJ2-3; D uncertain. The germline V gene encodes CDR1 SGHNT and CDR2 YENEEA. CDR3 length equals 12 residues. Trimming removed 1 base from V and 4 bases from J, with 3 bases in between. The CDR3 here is CASSLASDTQYF. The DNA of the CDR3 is TGTGCCAGCAGCTTAGCCTCAGATACGCAGTATTTT.

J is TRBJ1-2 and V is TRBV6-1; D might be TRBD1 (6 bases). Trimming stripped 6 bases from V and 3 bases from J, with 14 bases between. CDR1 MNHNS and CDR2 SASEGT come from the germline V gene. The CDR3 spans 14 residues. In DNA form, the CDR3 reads TGTGCCAGCAGATCGGGGGGCGTGGACTATGGCTACACCTTC. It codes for CASRSGGVDYGYTF.

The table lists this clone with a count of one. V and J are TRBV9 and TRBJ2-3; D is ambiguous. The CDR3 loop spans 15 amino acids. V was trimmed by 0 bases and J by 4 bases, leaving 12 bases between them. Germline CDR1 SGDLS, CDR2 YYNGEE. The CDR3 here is CASSVAILLSDTQYF. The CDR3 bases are TGTGCCAGCAGCGTAGCGATACTACTGTCAGATACGCAGTATTTT.

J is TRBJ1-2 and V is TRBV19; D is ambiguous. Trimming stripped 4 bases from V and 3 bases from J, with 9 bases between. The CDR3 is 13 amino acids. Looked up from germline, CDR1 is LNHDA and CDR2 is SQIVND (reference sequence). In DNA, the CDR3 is TGTGCCAGTAGTACTCAGCCAGACTATGGCTACACCTTC. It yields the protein CASSTQPDYGYTF.

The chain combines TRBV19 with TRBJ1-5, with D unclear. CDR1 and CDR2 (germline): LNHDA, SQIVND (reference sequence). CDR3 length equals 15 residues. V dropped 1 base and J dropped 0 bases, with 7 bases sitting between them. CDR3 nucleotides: TGTGCCAGTAGTATAGCGGAAAATAGCAATCAGCCCCAGCATTTT. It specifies CASSIAENSNQPQHF.

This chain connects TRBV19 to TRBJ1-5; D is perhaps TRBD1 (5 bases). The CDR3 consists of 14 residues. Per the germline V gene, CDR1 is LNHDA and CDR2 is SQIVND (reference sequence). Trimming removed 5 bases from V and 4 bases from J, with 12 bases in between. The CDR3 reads CASSHQGGNQPQHF. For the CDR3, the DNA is TGTGCCAGTAGTCACCAGGGTGGGAATCAGCCCCAGCATTTT.

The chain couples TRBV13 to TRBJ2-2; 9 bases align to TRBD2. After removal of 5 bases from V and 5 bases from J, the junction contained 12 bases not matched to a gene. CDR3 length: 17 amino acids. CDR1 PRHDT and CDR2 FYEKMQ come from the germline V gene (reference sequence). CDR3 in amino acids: CASSPNGGSGGTGELFF. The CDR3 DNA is TGTGCCAGCAGCCCGAACGGGGGTAGCGGGGGTACCGGGGAGCTGTTTTTT.

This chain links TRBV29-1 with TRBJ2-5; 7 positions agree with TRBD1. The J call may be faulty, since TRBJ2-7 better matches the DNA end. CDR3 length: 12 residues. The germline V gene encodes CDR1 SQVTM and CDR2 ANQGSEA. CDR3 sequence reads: CSVAGQFYEQYF. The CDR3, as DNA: TGCAGCGTTGCGGGACAGTTCTACGAGCAGTACTTC.

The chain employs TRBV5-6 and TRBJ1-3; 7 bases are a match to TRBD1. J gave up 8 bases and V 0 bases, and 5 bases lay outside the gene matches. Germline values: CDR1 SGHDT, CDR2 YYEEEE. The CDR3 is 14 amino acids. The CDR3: CASSLAGTADTIYF. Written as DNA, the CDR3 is TGTGCCAGCAGCTTGGCGGGGACAGCGGACACCATATATTTT.

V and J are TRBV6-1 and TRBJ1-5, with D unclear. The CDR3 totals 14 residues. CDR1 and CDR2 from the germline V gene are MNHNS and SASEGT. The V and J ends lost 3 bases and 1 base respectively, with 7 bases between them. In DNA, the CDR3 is TGTGCCAGCAGTGACGGGCGGAGCAATCAGCCCCAGCATTTT. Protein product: CASSDGRSNQPQHF.

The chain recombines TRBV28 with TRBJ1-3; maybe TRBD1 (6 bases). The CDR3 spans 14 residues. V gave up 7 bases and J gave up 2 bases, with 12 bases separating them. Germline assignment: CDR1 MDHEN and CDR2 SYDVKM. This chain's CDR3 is CASNPGQTGNTIYF. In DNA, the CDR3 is TGTGCCAGCAATCCCGGACAGACTGGAAACACCATATATTTT.

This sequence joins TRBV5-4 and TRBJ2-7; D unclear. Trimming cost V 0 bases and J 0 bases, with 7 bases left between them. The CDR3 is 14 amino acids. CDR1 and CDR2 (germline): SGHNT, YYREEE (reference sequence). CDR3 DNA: TGTGCCAGCAGCTTGGTTCCCGGCTCCTACGAGCAGTACGTC. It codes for CASSLVPGSYEQYV.

The DNA of the CDR3 is TGTGCCAGCAGCTTGCTCGGGGGATCGGGTTATAATTCACCCCTCCACTTT. Its translation is CASSLLGGSGYNSPLHF. The chain has TRBV5-4 and TRBJ1-6, with D perhaps matching TRBD1 (5 bases). This CDR3 has 17 amino acids. V was trimmed by 1 base and J by 4 bases, leaving 15 bases between them. Germline loops: CDR1 SGHNT, CDR2 YYREEE (reference sequence).

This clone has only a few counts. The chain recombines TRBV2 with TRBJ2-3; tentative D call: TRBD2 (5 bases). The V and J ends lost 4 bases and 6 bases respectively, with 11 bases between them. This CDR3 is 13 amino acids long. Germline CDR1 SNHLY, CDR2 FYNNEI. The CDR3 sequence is CASSGGLGDTQYF. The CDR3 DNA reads TGTGCCAGCAGTGGAGGGCTTGGGGATACGCAGTATTTT.

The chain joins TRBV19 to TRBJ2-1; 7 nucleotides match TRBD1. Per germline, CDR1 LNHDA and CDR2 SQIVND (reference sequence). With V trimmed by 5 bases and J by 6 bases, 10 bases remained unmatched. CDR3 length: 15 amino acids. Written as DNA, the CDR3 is TGTGCCAGTAGTCCTCAGACAGGGCTGACCAATGAGCAGTTCTTC. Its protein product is CASSPQTGLTNEQFF.

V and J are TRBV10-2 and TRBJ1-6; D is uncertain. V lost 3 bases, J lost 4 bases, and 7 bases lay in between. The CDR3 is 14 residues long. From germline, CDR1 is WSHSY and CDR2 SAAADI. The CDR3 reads CASSELAYNSPLHF. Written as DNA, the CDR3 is TGCGCCAGCAGTGAACTAGCATATAATTCACCCCTCCACTTT.

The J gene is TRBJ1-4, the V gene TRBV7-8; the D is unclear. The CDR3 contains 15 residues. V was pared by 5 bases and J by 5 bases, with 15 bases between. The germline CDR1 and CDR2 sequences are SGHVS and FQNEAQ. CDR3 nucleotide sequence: TGTGCCAGCAGCCTTTTATCCCAGACCAATGAAAAACTGTTTTTT. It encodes CASSLLSQTNEKLFF.

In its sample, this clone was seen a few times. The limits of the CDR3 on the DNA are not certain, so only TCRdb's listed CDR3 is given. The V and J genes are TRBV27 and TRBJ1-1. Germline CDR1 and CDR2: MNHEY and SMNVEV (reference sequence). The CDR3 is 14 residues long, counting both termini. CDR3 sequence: CASSFGPGNTEAFF.

CDR3 DNA: TGTGCCAGCGGGAGGGGCGGTGAAAAACTGTTTTTT. Translated, it gives CASGRGGEKLFF. The chain carries TRBV6-1 and TRBJ1-4; possible D gene TRBD1, 5 bases. The CDR3 contains 12 residues. Trimming left V 8 bases short and J 7 bases short, with 11 bases between. Germline V lookup: CDR1 MNHNS, CDR2 SASEGT.

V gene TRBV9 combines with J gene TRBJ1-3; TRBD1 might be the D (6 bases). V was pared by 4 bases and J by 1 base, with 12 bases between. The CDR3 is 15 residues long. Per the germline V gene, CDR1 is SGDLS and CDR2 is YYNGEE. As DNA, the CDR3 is TGTGCCAGCAGCCCCCTAGGGGGGTCTGGAAACACCATATATTTT. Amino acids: CASSPLGGSGNTIYF.